Included here is one TCR beta chain sequence, with context. Its antigen remains unknown. This entry belongs to a study of shared clonotypes between healthy human individuals. Naive CD8 isolation took CD45RO-negative cells positively selected for CCR7 and excluded terminally differentiated effector memory CD45RA+ cells. Healthy HIV-negative adults with no recent acute infections or vaccinations were recruited as donors. CDR3 length equals 15 residues. Germline loops: CDR1 SEHNR, CDR2 FQNEAQ (reference sequence). V shed 4 bases and J shed 8 bases, with 20 bases lying between them. Study results and caveats: Naive subsets generally exceeded memory subsets in estimated richness. A limitation of the genetic and exposure-history diversity represented arose from few donors.

Study processing details: There were no quality scores in the junction-only immunoSEQ sequences, so filtering differed. TCRdb's table, derived via immunoSEQ multiplex PCR, lists solely in-frame clones and lacks some. The V and J calls and clone size are taken from that table; D and trimming were inferred from the DNA. Among hundreds of thousands of clones, roughly 96% were seen once, and the ten largest hold less than 0.25%. The sequencing sample was made of naive CD8+ T cells sorted from blood. This receptor was taken from a man under 40 in good health. The chain recombines TRBV7-9 with TRBJ1-2; perhaps TRBD1 as D (5 bases). The CDR3 coding sequence is TGTGCCAGCAGCTACGGACAAGGCAAGACTGAGGGCTACACCTTC. Protein: CASSYGQGKTEGYTF.